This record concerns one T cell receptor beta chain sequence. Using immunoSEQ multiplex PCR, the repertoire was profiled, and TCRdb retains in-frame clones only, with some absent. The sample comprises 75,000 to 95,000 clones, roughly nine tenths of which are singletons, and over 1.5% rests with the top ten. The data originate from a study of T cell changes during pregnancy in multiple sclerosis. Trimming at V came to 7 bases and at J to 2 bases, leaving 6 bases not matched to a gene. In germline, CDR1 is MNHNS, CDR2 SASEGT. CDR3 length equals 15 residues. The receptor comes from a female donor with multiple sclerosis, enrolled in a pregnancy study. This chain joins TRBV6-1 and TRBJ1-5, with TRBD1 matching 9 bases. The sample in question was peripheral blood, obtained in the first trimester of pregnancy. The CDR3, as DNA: TGTGCCAGCACCTCGGACAGGGGTGGCAATCAGCCCCAGCATTTT. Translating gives CASTSDRGGNQPQHF.